A selection of T cell receptor beta chains follows, all from one sample in a study of CD8 T cells in Susac syndrome. TCRdb called the immunoSEQ multiplex PCR reads again in MiXCR, with one record for every CDR3 protein. The profile shows under 200,000 distinct CDR3 sequences, around 95% of them singletons. The source material was CD8+ T cells from PBMCs. These receptor sequences come from a human donor with Susac syndrome. CDR3s include the opening cysteine and the closing phenylalanine or tryptophan. The D gene is left open where the match is weak. Part of the rows lack a size; the others show once, few, many or a class for expanded clones.

D gene | J gene | clone size | V gene | CDR3 protein | CDR3 DNA
TRBD2 | TRBJ2-7 | - | TRBV20-1 | CSALSSGSTYEQYF | TGCAGTGCTTTATCTAGCGGGTCGACCTACGAGCAGTACTTC
TRBD1 | TRBJ2-5 | - | TRBV2 | CASSPGQALGETQYF | TGTGCCAGCAGTCCCGGACAGGCCCTAGGGGAGACCCAGTACTTC
- | TRBJ2-5 | - | TRBV6-5 | CASSLARPETQYF | TGTGCCAGCAGTTTGGCTAGGCCAGAGACCCAGTACTTC
TRBD2 | TRBJ2-4 | - | TRBV5-6 | CASSFLGGANIQYF | TGTGCCAGCAGCTTTCTCGGGGGGGCGAATATTCAGTACTTC
- | TRBJ1-2 | - | TRBV4-1 | CASSQDPTGGYGYTF | TGCGCCAGCAGCCAAGATCCCACAGGCGGCTATGGCTACACCTTC
TRBD1 | TRBJ2-7 | - | TRBV7-9 | CASSIGQVPYEQYF | TGTGCCAGCAGCATCGGACAGGTTCCCTACGAGCAGTACTTC
TRBD1 | TRBJ2-7 | - | TRBV13 | CASSLLIGQGAGEQYF | TGTGCCAGCAGCTTATTAATCGGACAGGGGGCTGGCGAGCAGTACTTC
- | TRBJ2-7 | - | TRBV28 | CASRATYEQYF | TGTGCCAGCAGGGCCACCTACGAGCAGTACTTC
TRBD1 | TRBJ2-7 | - | TRBV5-6 | CASSLSGTGLYEQYF | TGTGCCAGCAGCTTGTCCGGGACAGGGTTGTACGAGCAGTACTTC
- | TRBJ2-1 | - | TRBV9 | CASSVADSSYNEQFF | TGTGCCAGCAGCGTAGCGGATAGCTCCTACAATGAGCAGTTCTTC
- | TRBJ2-1 | - | TRBV2 | CASSGSREQFF | TGTGCCAGCTCAGGATCAAGGGAGCAGTTCTTC
- | TRBJ1-5 | - | TRBV12-3/TRBV12-4 | CASTLDSLNQPQHF | TGTGCCAGCACCTTGGACAGCCTCAATCAGCCCCAGCATTTT
- | TRBJ1-4 | once | TRBV15 | CATSRVPPTNEKLFF | TGTGCCACCAGCAGGGTGCCGCCAACTAATGAAAAACTGTTTTTT
TRBD2 | TRBJ2-1 | - | TRBV4-2 | CASSTGTSGSHEQFF | TGTGCCAGCAGCACAGGGACTAGCGGGAGTCATGAGCAGTTCTTC
- | TRBJ2-1 | - | TRBV7-6 | CASSRSPHEQFF | TGTGCCAGCAGCCGTAGTCCTCATGAGCAGTTCTTC
TRBD2 | TRBJ2-1 | - | TRBV12-3/TRBV12-4 | CASSWTSGEGEQFF | TGTGCCAGCAGTTGGACTAGCGGCGAGGGGGAGCAGTTCTTC
- | TRBJ1-2 | once | TRBV12-3/TRBV12-4 | CASSLGGLSGYTF | TGTGCCAGCAGTTTGGGGGGGCTGAGTGGCTACACCTTC
- | TRBJ2-7 | once | TRBV6-5 | CASSYSGGGEQYF | TGTGCCAGCAGTTACTCCGGGGGAGGCGAGCAGTACTTC
TRBD1 | TRBJ1-4 | - | TRBV27 | CASSLGQGEEKLFF | TGTGCCAGCAGTCTCGGACAGGGGGAGGAAAAACTGTTTTTT
- | TRBJ2-7 | once | TRBV2 | CASSDGSSSYEQYF | TGTGCCAGCAGTGATGGATCCAGCTCCTACGAGCAGTACTTC
- | TRBJ2-5 | - | TRBV12-3/TRBV12-4 | CASSLAHVPGETQYF | TGTGCCAGCAGTTTAGCCCACGTCCCCGGAGAGACCCAGTACTTC
- | TRBJ2-5 | - | TRBV30 | CAWRIWGRETQYF | TGTGCCTGGAGGATTTGGGGGCGGGAGACCCAGTACTTC
TRBD1 | TRBJ2-7 | once | TRBV7-8 | CASSPPEGQGYEQYF | TGTGCCAGCAGCCCGCCTGAGGGACAGGGCTACGAGCAGTACTTC
TRBD2 | TRBJ2-7 | - | TRBV6-5 | CASSYRASGSGEPYEQYF | TGTGCCAGCAGTTACCGTGCTAGCGGGAGCGGGGAACCCTACGAGCAGTACTTC
- | TRBJ2-3 | - | TRBV28 | CASQTAEESDTQYF | TGTGCCAGCCAGACGGCGGAGGAGTCCGATACGCAGTATTTT
- | TRBJ2-7 | - | TRBV7-3 | CASSSDRNSYEQYF | TGTGCCAGCAGCTCCGACAGAAACTCCTACGAGCAGTACTTC
- | TRBJ2-1 | once | TRBV27 | CASSRLNEQFF | TGTGCCAGCAGCCGTTTGAATGAGCAGTTCTTC
- | TRBJ2-1 | - | TRBV29-1 | CSVVGLANNEQFF | TGCAGCGTTGTTGGGCTAGCGAACAATGAGCAGTTCTTC
- | TRBJ2-7 | - | TRBV2 | CASSPRWYF | TGTGCCAGCAGTCCTCGATGGTACTTC
- | TRBJ1-5 | - | TRBV20-1 | CSASLSGFSNQPQHF | TGCAGTGCTAGCCTAAGTGGATTTAGCAATCAGCCCCAGCATTTT
- | TRBJ1-2 | - | TRBV20-1 | CSARQLDGYTF | TGCAGTGCTAGACAGCTAGATGGCTACACCTTC
- | TRBJ2-7 | - | TRBV3-1 | CASSHQQENYEQYF | TGTGCCAGCAGCCATCAACAGGAAAACTACGAGCAGTACTTC
- | TRBJ2-7 | - | TRBV3-1 | CASSQGSWSSWYEQYF | TGTGCCAGCAGCCAAGGGTCGTGGTCTAGCTGGTACGAGCAGTACTTC
- | TRBJ2-5 | - | TRBV20-1 | CSASEQETQYF | TGCAGTGCTAGCGAACAAGAGACCCAGTACTTC
- | TRBJ2-2 | - | TRBV28 | CASKLSEGLTGELFF | TGTGCCAGCAAGTTATCGGAGGGATTGACCGGGGAGCTGTTTTTT